This TCR beta chain came from a study of shared clonotypes between healthy human individuals. Findings of the study overall: Estimated clonotype richness was generally higher in naive than memory subsets. All-four-donor shared clonotypes had higher generation probabilities than non-shared clonotypes did.

This CDR3 has 14 amino acids. Germline CDR1 is LNHNV and CDR2 is YYDKDF (reference sequence). V was clipped by 4 bases and J by 6 bases, with 16 bases between them. Naive CD8 cells lacked CD45RO, underwent positive selection for CCR7 and left out terminally differentiated effector memory CD45RA+ cells. Nashville, Tennessee was home to all donors, who were Caucasian adults. The data were produced by immunoSEQ multiplex PCR, yet TCRdb's version contains in-frame clones alone and is incomplete. The sample carries about 650,000 clones, 95% recorded once. The sample holds one count of this clone. Its matching antigen is unknown.

This TCR was recovered from a woman between 25 and 40 years old in good health. V gene TRBV15 combines with J gene TRBJ2-7; D is possibly TRBD1 or TRBD2 (5 bases each). Sequencing input: naive CD8+ T cells sorted from blood. CDR3 sequence: CATSTWDGSREQYF. In nucleotides, the CDR3 is TGTGCCACCAGCACCTGGGACGGCTCTCGCGAGCAGTACTTC.